Listed here are 21 T cell receptor beta chains from one sample, sequenced in a study of blood T cell repertoires in COVID-19. Assay used: immunoSEQ multiplex PCR; TCRdb lists only in-frame clones, some missing. The sample consists of hundreds of thousands of clones, around four fifths of them appearing once. Material: peripheral blood. Receptors originate from a woman between 45 and 60 years old with active or convalescent COVID-19.

The rearrangement links TRBV5-6 to TRBJ2-2, with 8 bases identical to TRBD2. CDR1 SGHDT and CDR2 YYEEEE come from the germline V gene. CDR3 size: 19 residues. With 3 bases clipped from V and 5 bases from J, the junction kept 18 bases outside the gene matches. The CDR3 DNA sequence: TGTGCCAGCAGCTCCGACCGGGACTCTCAGACTAGCGTGACCGGGGAGCTGTTTTTT. Translating it yields CASSSDRDSQTSVTGELFF.

The rearrangement links TRBV20-1 to TRBJ2-1; the D gene is possibly TRBD1 (6 bases). Germline V gives CDR1 DFQATT, CDR2 SNEGSKA (reference sequence). CDR3 length equals 14 residues. Trimming shortened V by 3 bases and J by 9 bases, and 18 bases separated the two germline ends. For the CDR3, the DNA is TGCAGTGCTAGTAGAGGGGGTTATGGGGGTGAGCAGTTCTTC. This codes for CSASRGGYGGEQFF.

The sample holds one count of this clone. The same CDR3 is also encoded by other DNA sequences in this sample. J is TRBJ1-6 and V is TRBV5-5; D gene uncertain. Germline lookup yields CDR1 SGHKS and CDR2 YYEKEE (reference sequence). V lost 3 bases, J lost 0 bases, and 4 bases lay in between. The CDR3 totals 14 residues. The CDR3 DNA sequence: TGTGCCAGCAGCTCAGACTCCTATAATTCACCCCTCCACTTT. Translated, it gives CASSSDSYNSPLHF.

The genes are TRBV3-1 (or the pseudogene TRBV3-2) and TRBJ2-3; 13 nucleotides line up with TRBD2. V trimming: 2 bases; J trimming: 2 bases; junction bases outside the gene matches: 7. Germline values: CDR1 LGHDT, CDR2 YNNKEL (reference sequence). This CDR3 is 18 amino acids long. CDR3 sequence: CASSQPGLAGLYTDTQYF. As DNA, the CDR3 is TGTGCCAGCAGCCAACCGGGACTAGCGGGACTCTACACAGATACGCAGTATTTT.

Remarks on this clone: No DNA is shown, since the ends of the CDR3 on it are uncertain; the CDR3 is the one TCRdb lists. The chain has TRBV5-4 and TRBJ1-2; TRBD1 is the table's D call and was not checked against the DNA. Per the germline V gene, CDR1 is SGHNT and CDR2 is YYREEE (reference sequence). Ends included, the CDR3 has 17 residues. Here the CDR3 reads CASSSASLVGQGALTTF.

The V call is TRBV7-3, the J call TRBJ2-2; D possibly corresponds to TRBD1 (6 bases). Germline lookup yields CDR1 SGHTA and CDR2 FQGTGA. V lost 5 bases and J 8 bases, leaving 15 bases between the germline ends. The CDR3 is 14 amino acids. The CDR3 DNA reads as TGTGCCAGCAGCCGATGGGACACCGGGGGGGAGCTGTTTTTT. Protein: CASSRWDTGGELFF.

This CDR3 reads CASSLLSSRVPYNEQFF. The CDR3, as DNA: TGCGCCAGCAGCTTGTTGTCGAGCAGGGTCCCCTACAATGAGCAGTTCTTC. V gene TRBV5-1 combines with J gene TRBJ2-1; a weak D match, TRBD1 (5 bases). Germline V lookup: CDR1 SGHRS, CDR2 YFSETQ. V was cut by 1 base and J by 2 bases, with 16 bases left in between. The CDR3 is made up of 17 amino acids.

The chain is built from TRBV27 and TRBJ1-1; D possibly corresponds to TRBD1 (5 bases). Germline V CDR1 and CDR2: MNHEY, SMNVEV (reference sequence). V dropped 5 bases and J dropped 1 base, with 14 bases sitting between them. CDR3 length: 15 amino acids. This CDR3 reads CASSVGGESNTEAFF. The CDR3, as DNA: TGTGCCAGCAGTGTGGGGGGGGAGTCGAACACTGAAGCTTTCTTT.

This clone was recorded a few times. The rearrangement uses TRBV7-8 and TRBJ1-1, with TRBD1 matching over 10 bases. This CDR3 spans 15 amino acids. Germline loops: CDR1 SGHVS, CDR2 FQNEAQ. V trimming: 1 base; J trimming: 6 bases; junction bases outside the gene matches: 5. In DNA form, the CDR3 reads TGTGCCAGCAGCTTAGAGAGACAGGGGGCCGCTGAAGCTTTCTTT. As protein: CASSLERQGAAEAFF.

Comments on this clone: Sequence at one end of the junction differs from germline and may be a read error. V usage is TRBV6-5 and J usage is TRBJ1-6, with D uncertain. Germline V gene sequence: CDR1 MNHEY, CDR2 SVGAGI. The CDR3 covers 15 residues. CDR3 sequence reads: CASTYTIRGSSPLHF. The CDR3 DNA reads TGTGCCAGCACTTACACAATCCGGGGTTCATCACCCCTCCACTTT.

This clone was detected only a few times. The chain joins TRBV19 to TRBJ1-1, with D perhaps matching TRBD1 (6 bases). The germline V gene has CDR1 LNHDA and CDR2 SQIVND (reference sequence). Trimming removed 3 bases from V and 1 base from J, with 12 bases in between. The CDR3 covers 15 residues. CDR3 in amino acids: CASSIGGAWNTEAFF. The CDR3, as DNA: TGTGCCAGTAGTATTGGGGGGGCCTGGAACACTGAAGCTTTCTTT.

The J gene is TRBJ1-2, the V gene TRBV11-2; TRBD1 agrees at 7 bases. J lost 11 bases, V lost 2 bases, and 8 bases had no gene match. This CDR3 is 13 amino acids long. Per germline, CDR1 SGHAT and CDR2 FQNNGV. The CDR3 DNA reads as TGTGCCAGCAGCTTAACAATTGTACAGGGGTACACCTTC. Protein sequence: CASSLTIVQGYTF.

This sequence joins TRBV5-4 and TRBJ2-5; TRBD1 matches at 7 bases. The CDR3 contains 14 residues. V lost 2 bases and J lost 2; bases outside the gene matches: 3. Germline V CDR1 and CDR2: SGHNT, YYREEE (reference sequence). DNA for the CDR3: TGTGCCAGCAGCTTAAGGGGGCCACAAGAGACCCAGTACTTC. It is translated as CASSLRGPQETQYF.

This clone was seen more than once but under ten times. The chain combines TRBV6-5 with TRBJ1-4; D is ambiguous. Trimming shortened V by 7 bases and J by 4 bases, and 10 bases separated the two germline ends. CDR1 is MNHEY and CDR2 is SVGAGI in the germline V gene. The CDR3 runs to 13 residues. DNA of the CDR3: TGTGCCAGCAAGCGGCAGTTTAATGAAAAACTGTTTTTT. Translated: CASKRQFNEKLFF.

The gene calls are TRBV5-1 and TRBJ1-1; 10 bases align to TRBD1. Losses at the gene ends were 4 bases for V and 9 bases for J; bases not matched to a gene: 6. CDR1 SGHRS and CDR2 YFSETQ come from the germline V gene. The CDR3 contains 13 residues. CDR3 region: CASSQGTGDKAFF. The CDR3 bases are TGCGCCAGCAGCCAAGGGACAGGGGATAAAGCTTTCTTT.

The chain couples TRBV7-6 to TRBJ2-6; D is unclear. Germline CDR1 reads SGHVS; CDR2 reads FNYEAQ. Trimming stripped 5 bases from V and 4 bases from J, with 12 bases between. The CDR3 is 15 amino acids. Written as DNA, the CDR3 is TGTGCCAGCAGCCTCGACACTTCAGGGGCCAACGTCCTGACTTTC. It codes for CASSLDTSGANVLTF.

The chain employs TRBV19 and TRBJ2-1; possible D gene TRBD1, 5 bases. This CDR3 is 14 amino acids long. Per the germline V gene, CDR1 is LNHDA and CDR2 is SQIVND (reference sequence). V lost 5 bases, J lost 6 bases, and 14 bases lay in between. The CDR3 DNA reads as TGTGCCAGTAGTCTCTTACAGGTTACCAATGAGCAGTTCTTC. It encodes CASSLLQVTNEQFF.

This clone was seen only once. This rearrangement joins TRBV5-4 to TRBJ1-1, with 8 bases fitting TRBD1. Germline loops: CDR1 SGHNT, CDR2 YYREEE (reference sequence). V lost 4 bases to trimming and J lost 10 bases; unmatched junction nucleotides: 15. This CDR3 contains 15 residues. In DNA form, the CDR3 reads TGTGCCAGCAGCATTAACCGGGACAGGCCCCTGGGAGCTTTCTTT. Translation: CASSINRDRPLGAFF.

This sequence joins TRBV27 and TRBJ1-1; D remains ambiguous. The CDR3 consists of 14 residues. V was cut by 1 base and J by 6 bases, with 12 bases left in between. CDR1 and CDR2 (germline): MNHEY, SMNVEV (reference sequence). The CDR3 nucleotides read TGTGCCAGCAGTTTATTGGTTGGCAGCGCTGAAGCTTTCTTT. Translated, it gives CASSLLVGSAEAFF.

This chain joins TRBV19 and TRBJ1-2; 8 bases align to TRBD1. The germline V gene encodes CDR1 LNHDA and CDR2 SQIVND (reference sequence). Trimming took 4 bases from V and 5 from J; bases not matched to a gene: 3. This CDR3 is 13 amino acids long. The CDR3 protein is CASSRTGNYGYTF. In DNA, the CDR3 is TGTGCCAGTAGTAGGACAGGGAATTATGGCTACACCTTC.

The chain combines TRBV11-1 with TRBJ2-1; 9 bases are shared with TRBD2. The CDR3 consists of 16 residues. Trimming removed 10 bases from V and 5 bases from J; junction bases left unmatched: 15. The V gene's germline CDR1 is SGHAT and CDR2 FQDESV (reference sequence). The CDR3 is CATTRMGTSPNNEQFF. As DNA, the CDR3 is TGTGCCACCACCCGAATGGGGACTAGCCCAAACAATGAGCAGTTCTTC.